Sequencing of this T cell receptor beta chain was carried out in a study of T-cell memory formation after mild COVID-19. Findings and limits, study-wide: Among clones peaking at day 37 in the second wave, SARS-CoV-2 specificity remained unconfirmed. CD8+ contracting clones occupied EMRA, while CD4+ ones occupied mainly CM and EM.

This clonotype showed up just a few times. The antigen remains unidentified. In TCRdb, the 5' RACE reads were re-called with MiXCR into one record per CDR3 protein. The repertoire holds some 180,000 distinct CDR3 sequences, with 10% to 15% as singletons. In germline, CDR1 is SEHNR, CDR2 FQNEAQ (reference sequence). V lost 1 base, J lost 7 bases, and 5 bases stayed unmatched. The CDR3 length is 15 residues. Specimen: PBMCs or a T cell subset sorted from them (not recorded which). The receptor comes from a man aged 18 to 30 who had mild COVID-19 (a few samples of this study predate the infection). Cell type and time point are not known. V usage is TRBV7-9 and J usage is TRBJ2-3, with 10 bases lining up with TRBD2. Here the CDR3 reads CASSLGLAGVYTQYF. In DNA, the CDR3 is TGTGCCAGCAGCTTAGGGCTAGCGGGGGTCTATACGCAGTATTTT.